The 16 T cell receptor beta chains below come from one sample, sequenced in a study of blood T cell repertoires in COVID-19. The table came from immunoSEQ multiplex PCR; TCRdb's copy has only in-frame clones and leaves some out. Altogether some 170,000 clones are present, around 73% being singletons, with the ten largest covering roughly 17%. Sequencing used PBMCs or T cells enriched from blood (not recorded which). Every receptor here comes from a woman between 50 and 59 years old who had recovered from COVID-19.

This clone was counted many times. The chain links TRBV6-4 to TRBJ2-3, with D possibly TRBD2 on 6 matching bases. Germline V gene sequence: CDR1 MRHNA, CDR2 SNTAGT. With 4 bases removed from V and 2 bases from J, the gap between germline ends came to 7 bases. The CDR3 has 13 residues. As DNA, the CDR3 is TGTGCCAGCAGTGGGCGGGACACAGATACGCAGTATTTT. It specifies CASSGRDTDTQYF.

V is TRBV11-2 and J is TRBJ1-3; no definite D call. V lost 1 base to trimming and J lost 0 bases, with 4 bases between them. This CDR3 contains 14 residues. Germline V CDR1 and CDR2: SGHAT, FQNNGV. In DNA, the CDR3 is TGTGCCAGCAGCTTAGGCGTCTCTGGAAACACCATATATTTT. Translated: CASSLGVSGNTIYF.

This chain connects TRBV11-2 to TRBJ2-1; 7 bases map to TRBD2. The V gene end was trimmed by 0 bases and the J gene end by 1 base; junction bases not matched to a gene: 9. Looked up from germline, CDR1 is SGHAT and CDR2 is FQNNGV. This CDR3 is 18 amino acids long. DNA for the CDR3: TGTGCCAGCAGCTTAGATCTAGGCGGAGCGGGATCCTACAATGAGCAGTTCTTC. Encoded protein: CASSLDLGGAGSYNEQFF.

The chain's CDR3 is CASSLGTEKLFF. Here the CDR3 DNA reads TGTGCCAGCAGCCTTGGCACTGAAAAACTGTTTTTT. The genes are TRBV6-6 and TRBJ1-4; D uncertain. Germline-derived CDR1 and CDR2 are MNHNY and SVGAGI (reference sequence). Trimming stripped 6 bases from V and 7 bases from J, with 9 bases between. This CDR3 is 12 amino acids long.

The chain recombines TRBV6-4 with TRBJ1-6; D is undetermined. V was shortened by 5 bases and J by 3 bases, with 5 bases between the two germline ends. The CDR3 is 13 amino acids. Germline V lookup: CDR1 MRHNA, CDR2 SNTAGT. The CDR3 loop reads CASSYSYNSPLHF. The DNA of the CDR3 is TGTGCCAGCAGTTATAGCTATAATTCACCCCTCCACTTT.

The CDR3 nucleotides read TGTGCCAGCAGCTTGGTTGACAGGGGCACCGGGGAGCTGTTTTTT. Amino acids: CASSLVDRGTGELFF. V gene TRBV5-6 combines with J gene TRBJ2-2, with 8 bases matching TRBD1. The germline V gene has CDR1 SGHDT and CDR2 YYEEEE. After removal of 0 bases from V and 4 bases from J, the junction contained 2 bases not matched to a gene. There are 15 residues in the CDR3. Drawing the rest from reference TRBV5-6 and TRBJ2-2, the complete variable domain is DAGVTQSPTHLIKTRGQQVTLRCSPKSGHDTVSWYQQALGQGPQFIFQYYEEEERQRGNFPDRFSGHQFPNYSSELNVNALLLGDSALYLCASSLVDRGTGELFFGEGSRLTVL.

The chain employs TRBV5-1 and TRBJ1-2; TRBD1 matches 10 bases. The CDR3 has 15 amino acids. The germline V gene has CDR1 SGHRS and CDR2 YFSETQ. With V trimmed by 3 bases and J by 8 bases, 10 bases remained unmatched. The chain's CDR3 is CASSYGTGAGEGYTF. The CDR3 DNA sequence: TGCGCCAGCAGCTACGGGACAGGGGCTGGGGAAGGCTACACCTTC.

The rearrangement uses TRBV9 and TRBJ2-7, with TRBD1 matching over 8 bases. This CDR3 is 15 amino acids long. Germline V gives CDR1 SGDLS, CDR2 YYNGEE. V was clipped by 2 bases and J by 3 bases; unmatched bases: 7. CDR3 bases: TGTGCCAGCAGCGTGGGGGGACAGGCGAACTACGAGCAGTACTTC. Encoded protein: CASSVGGQANYEQYF.

The CDR3 reads CASSQSHRSYEQYF. The CDR3 coding sequence is TGCGCCAGCAGTCAATCGCACAGATCCTACGAGCAGTACTTC. This rearrangement joins TRBV23-1 to TRBJ2-7; no clear D gene. TRBV23-1 is identified as an open reading frame with a role that is uncertain. The germline V and J ends were trimmed by 0 bases and 1 base, with 7 bases remaining between them. The CDR3 totals 14 residues.

The CDR3 nucleotides read TGTGCCAGCAGCCGGACATCGGGCACCGGGGAGCTGTTTTTT. Amino acid sequence: CASSRTSGTGELFF. V gene TRBV13 combines with J gene TRBJ2-2; possibly TRBD1 for D (5 bases). The CDR3 contains 14 residues. Germline V CDR1 and CDR2: PRHDT, FYEKMQ (reference sequence). V lost 5 bases, J lost 4 bases, and 11 bases lay in between. The entire variable domain, with the rest obtained from reference TRBV13 and TRBJ2-2, is as follows: AAGVIQSPRHLIKEKRETATLKCYPIPRHDTVYWYQQGPGQDPQFLISFYEKMQSDKGSIPDRFSAQQFSDYHSELNMSSLELGDSALYFCASSRTSGTGELFFGEGSRLTVL.

The chain couples TRBV19 to TRBJ1-1, with D tentatively TRBD1 (5 bases). This CDR3 comprises 12 residues. Germline V lookup: CDR1 LNHDA, CDR2 SQIVND (reference sequence). Trimming shortened V by 5 bases and J by 6 bases, and 10 bases separated the two germline ends. The CDR3 sequence: CASSFGGPEAFF. The CDR3 DNA is TGTGCCAGTAGTTTCGGGGGACCTGAAGCTTTCTTT.

The V and J genes are TRBV7-9 and TRBJ2-5, with D maybe TRBD2 (5 bases). Germline V gene sequence: CDR1 SEHNR, CDR2 FQNEAQ (reference sequence). The CDR3 has 15 amino acids. V lost 5 bases to trimming and J lost 2 bases, with 15 bases between them. The CDR3 nucleotides are TGTGCCAGCAGCCCCCGGAGCCGGGGACAAGAGACCCAGTACTTC. Translated, it gives CASSPRSRGQETQYF.

The CDR3 loop is CASSQIAPDRDIPYGYTF. The CDR3 region has the DNA TGTGCCAGCAGCCAAATAGCCCCAGATCGGGACATCCCTTATGGCTACACCTTC. This rearrangement joins TRBV3-1 (or the pseudogene TRBV3-2) to TRBJ1-2, with a possible D match to TRBD1 (6 bases). Germline V gene sequence: CDR1 LGHDT, CDR2 YNNKEL (reference sequence). Trimming stripped 2 bases from V and 5 bases from J, with 24 bases between. The CDR3 runs 18 residues.

The chain employs TRBV6-2 or TRBV6-3 and TRBJ1-2; 8 nucleotides line up with TRBD1. The CDR3 consists of 12 residues. Trimming removed 6 bases from V and 6 bases from J; junction bases left unmatched: 3. CDR1 is MNHEY and CDR2 is SVGEGT in the germline V gene. CDR3 in amino acids: CASSLTGDGYTF. In DNA, the CDR3 is TGTGCCAGCAGCTTGACAGGGGATGGCTACACCTTC.

The chain uses TRBV28 and TRBJ2-7; D not certain. Germline lookup yields CDR1 MDHEN and CDR2 SYDVKM. Trimming left V 4 bases short and J 3 bases short, with 13 bases between. The CDR3 length is 14 residues. Written as DNA, the CDR3 is TGTGCCAGCAGTTCAGACTCTCGCCTCTACGAGCAGTACTTC. Its translation is CASSSDSRLYEQYF. Looking up the rest from reference TRBV28 and TRBJ2-7 gives the full variable domain: DVKVTQSSRYLVKRTGEKVFLECVQDMDHENMFWYRQDPGLGLRLIYFSYDVKMKEKGDIPEGYSVSREKKERFSLILESASTNQTSMYLCASSSDSRLYEQYFGPGTRLTVT.

The table lists this clone with many counts. The gene calls are TRBV5-4 and TRBJ2-7; 10 bases fit TRBD2. The CDR3 totals 14 residues. Looked up from germline, CDR1 is SGHNT and CDR2 is YYREEE (reference sequence). V shed 4 bases and J 1 base; nucleotides not matched to a gene: 2. The CDR3 loop is CASSSGRGSYEQYF. The CDR3 coding sequence is TGTGCCAGCAGCAGCGGGAGGGGGTCCTACGAGCAGTACTTC.